The source of this T cell receptor (beta chain) is a study of T cell responses to AZD1222 COVID-19 vaccine. Study outcomes and limitations: Just a handful of AZD1222 recipients were seropositive at baseline. Nearly half of the spike-specific TCRs reportedly recognize variant regions that carry no mutations. Donor demographics were predominantly white British with a female majority; clonal diversity may be underestimated.

Profiled with immunoSEQ multiplex PCR; TCRdb holds only in-frame clones, not every one. The sample holds 150,000 to 200,000 clones, around 92% seen once. V lost 5 bases and J 6 bases, leaving 11 bases between the germline ends. The CDR3 is made up of 13 amino acids. This clone was seen only once. Its antigen is unidentified. The source material was peripheral blood, sampled on day 0 of AZD1222 vaccination. The chain combines TRBV12-3 or TRBV12-4 with TRBJ1-5; D remains unclear. This sequence originates from an adult in good health. In DNA form, the CDR3 reads TGTGCCAGCAGTCCCTACGGGAGTCAGCCCCAGCATTTT. This translates into CASSPYGSQPQHF.